These T cell receptor beta chains were read from a single sample in a study of T cell responses to AZD1222 COVID-19 vaccine. Libraries were prepared by immunoSEQ multiplex PCR; TCRdb keeps only in-frame clonotypes and omits some of them. Of under 200,000 clones in the sample, around 94% were seen once. This material consisted of peripheral blood, taken on day 0 of AZD1222 vaccination. These receptor sequences come from an adult in good health. Both conserved end residues are part of each CDR3. Each record gives: V gene, D gene, CDR3 protein. D genes are given only for firm matches.

v_gene: TRBV3-1/TRBV3-2; d_gene: -; CDR3aa: CASSQVGKGDRTDTQYF
v_gene: TRBV18; d_gene: TRBD1; CDR3aa: CASSPYVGQGYSPLHF
v_gene: TRBV19; d_gene: TRBD1; CDR3aa: CASSVTGGGSPLHF
v_gene: TRBV6-5; d_gene: -; CDR3aa: CASSYGGAEAFF
v_gene: TRBV27; d_gene: TRBD1; CDR3aa: CASSLTWDRVDTGELFF
v_gene: TRBV15; d_gene: -; CDR3aa: CATSRDGRGRSYEQYF
v_gene: TRBV29-1; d_gene: -; CDR3aa: CSVMEITDTQYF
v_gene: TRBV6-1; d_gene: -; CDR3aa: CASSERTGVNSPLHF
v_gene: TRBV10-3; d_gene: TRBD1; CDR3aa: CAISDLGQGALSWWDTEAFF
v_gene: TRBV23-1; d_gene: TRBD1; CDR3aa: CASSQFTGGDTEAFF
v_gene: TRBV12-3/TRBV12-4; d_gene: -; CDR3aa: CASSLTDPGGYTF
v_gene: TRBV6-6; d_gene: TRBD1; CDR3aa: CASSYSSVQGDEKLFF
v_gene: TRBV7-6; d_gene: -; CDR3aa: CASSQGLTATEAFF
v_gene: TRBV5-1; d_gene: -; CDR3aa: CASSLEPDRGQPQHF
v_gene: TRBV2; d_gene: -; CDR3aa: CASSELRRSEQFF
v_gene: TRBV7-3; d_gene: -; CDR3aa: CASSLIPGSLGEQFF
v_gene: TRBV5-6; d_gene: -; CDR3aa: CASSSAQGGDTQYF
v_gene: TRBV9; d_gene: -; CDR3aa: CASSNPKDGGPLLYTEAFF
v_gene: TRBV28; d_gene: -; CDR3aa: CASSWAGRGYNEQFF
v_gene: TRBV6-6; d_gene: TRBD2; CDR3aa: CASSSAGGNQETQYF
v_gene: TRBV19; d_gene: -; CDR3aa: CASSFLGGPGASNQPQHF
v_gene: TRBV2; d_gene: -; CDR3aa: CASSPTGLGQPQHF
v_gene: TRBV28; d_gene: TRBD1; CDR3aa: CANSFRGQGLTEAFF
v_gene: TRBV7-3; d_gene: -; CDR3aa: CASSLQGSADTQYF
v_gene: TRBV5-1; d_gene: TRBD1; CDR3aa: CASSGTGGTYEQYF
v_gene: TRBV5-4; d_gene: TRBD2; CDR3aa: CASSLTGGAFDEQFF
v_gene: TRBV7-6; d_gene: TRBD1; CDR3aa: CASSPRDRWSDEQFF
v_gene: TRBV5-1; d_gene: TRBD1; CDR3aa: CASSLDGQGSGNTIYF
v_gene: TRBV4-1; d_gene: TRBD1; CDR3aa: CASSRGQGSTGELFF
v_gene: TRBV9; d_gene: -; CDR3aa: CASSGTERGAFF
v_gene: TRBV15; d_gene: TRBD1; CDR3aa: CATTGDRAEHMNTEAFF
v_gene: TRBV6-4; d_gene: TRBD1; CDR3aa: CASSPGQGQGYGYTF
v_gene: TRBV27; d_gene: -; CDR3aa: CASSWWSEQYF
v_gene: TRBV5-1; d_gene: TRBD1; CDR3aa: CASSQGQSGNTIYF
v_gene: TRBV7-2; d_gene: TRBD1; CDR3aa: CASSLAGTDRGGNYGYTF
v_gene: TRBV4-3; d_gene: -; CDR3aa: CASSQDGRWNGYTF
v_gene: TRBV7-9; d_gene: -; CDR3aa: CASSLEPGSNTEAFF
v_gene: TRBV2; d_gene: -; CDR3aa: CASRGPPQPQHF
v_gene: TRBV6-6; d_gene: -; CDR3aa: CASTKRGGSNQPQHF
v_gene: TRBV6-5; d_gene: -; CDR3aa: CASSYRPPAGNEQFF
v_gene: TRBV7-7; d_gene: -; CDR3aa: CASSGGTGRETQYF
v_gene: TRBV11-2; d_gene: -; CDR3aa: CASSLPGKGYTF
v_gene: TRBV7-9; d_gene: -; CDR3aa: CASSLTGGGGYYEQYF
v_gene: TRBV27; d_gene: -; CDR3aa: CASSPTGPHSDTQYF
v_gene: TRBV23-1; d_gene: -; CDR3aa: CASTNRYTEAFF